In its sample, the clone carrying this T cell receptor beta chain was seen a few times. The second PCR ran about 6 to 12 cycles with a sample-barcoded 5' primer and J-beta primers. Tags on each cDNA molecule came from a template-switch adaptor with 12 random nucleotides. TCRdb passed the 5' RACE reads through MiXCR, listing each CDR3 protein once. The sample holds under 1,000,000 distinct CDR3 sequences, around 36% seen once. This entry is derived from a study of blood T cells in healthy people across ages. Specimen: blood. The sequence came from a man between 18 and 29 years old in good health.

The CDR3 loop reads CASSSLISDTQYF. The CDR3 region has the DNA TGTGCCAGCAGTTCTCTCATTTCAGATACGCAGTATTTT. The chain links TRBV27 to TRBJ2-3, with unresolved D. The CDR3 length is 13 residues. Germline loops: CDR1 MNHEY, CDR2 SMNVEV (reference sequence). V gave up 4 bases and J gave up 4 bases, with 9 bases separating them.